This TCR beta chain came from a study of human T cells and chemical hapten exposure (dated by TCRdb to 2020 to 2023). The study in broad terms: For sensitization, 2% DPC in acetone was applied to an approximately 2 cm by approximately 2 cm area of upper inner arm skin. The mostly female patient cohort included alopecia areata with under or over 50% scalp involvement, alopecia totalis and alopecia universalis. Libraries were pooled for sequencing, and per-sample TCR yields varied mainly because of small differences in library volumes within the pool. In alopecia patients, the study followed how the peripheral blood TCR repertoire changed in vivo over primary and secondary sensitization to diphenylcyclopropenone (DPC), a hapten. Patch testing was done on the upper back using Finn chambers containing 0.01% DPC, and results were scored after 6 days according to International Contact Dermatitis Research Group standards. Under 30 alopecia patients gave blood for TCR sequencing at one to four time points (pre-sensitization, 2, 6 and 24 weeks). Throughout the study period of around 24 weeks, patients also received therapeutic DPC doses to the scalp every week. Patient blood was sampled pre-sensitization (week 0) and at 2, 6 and about 24 weeks after DPC sensitization.

From the cysteine through the phenylalanine, the CDR3 covers 15 amino acids. The retained sequence is limited to the CDR3, 45 bases, with the frame set at the first base. V is shortened by 7 bases, J by 3 bases, and the region joining them spans 19 bases. CDR1 and CDR2 are read off the germline V gene as MNHEY and SVGEGT. The sample's time point label is to be understood as: pre-sensitization, week 0. What the treatment or condition label conveys for this sample: therapeutic diphenylcyclopropenone sensitization with weekly scalp DPC. Blood at each patch-test visit was drawn before the patch test was applied. To be eligible, patients had to be aged 18 to 70, diagnosed with alopecia and judged suitable for DPC therapy, while pregnant patients were excluded. Total RNA was extracted from unfractionated whole blood that had been collected in Tempus Blood RNA tubes. The library was built by means of RACE. Sequencer: NextSeq 500. Library preparation attached unique molecular identifiers to individual cDNA molecules for quantitative, reproducible TCR counting. For every blood RNA sample, sequencing covered both the TCR alpha and TCR beta chains. For the original study's pipeline: Samples had a median of about 96,000 TCRs, with a range from 23,224 to 690,600. The Decombinator software suite was used to annotate V, J and CDR3 in the TCR reads. Every sample was subsampled to the same number of TCRs (28,000) for the PS versus PT1 abundance plots. TCRs were defined as expanded if absent before sensitization and observed at least eight times at the 2-week time point. In TCRdb, the public reads were trimmed at Q25 with fastp and aligned with MiXCR, with productive beta chains retained. Under each unique CDR3 protein, matching rows form one entry showing the most common genes and DNA. TCRdb's processing, not the study's, gives the V and J calls here. The sample table lists about 380,000 distinct CDR3 sequences, roughly 5% of them with a count of one. 2.6% of the sample lies in the top ten.

Worth noting for this clonotype: The antigen it binds to is not known. Nothing much larger sits one base from this clone, and base qualities are not available.

Results the study describes overall, beyond this receptor: The number of PT1 expanded TCRs positively correlated with patch test score, significant at thresholds 8, 16 and 32 but not 4. Alopecia, a presumed autoimmune disease, was present in all patients, so the immune response of the patients might differ from that of healthy individuals. Expanded TCRs formed significantly more large CDR3 similarity clusters than pre-sensitization or healthy control sets, consistent with antigen-driven responses. Repeated subsampling changed both the strength of the expansion versus patch-test correlation and the threshold at which that correlation became significant. DPC sensitization did not change how many TCRs were above 1 in 1000 frequency, and no evidence was found of alterations in global repertoire structure.

This clonotype originated in a woman in her fifties or sixties with alopecia areata. Some clones in this sample may be carry-over from other donors' samples. This chain is built from TRBV6-2 or TRBV6-3 and TRBJ2-7, and possibly TRBD2, on 7 matching bases. The material sequenced was whole blood, taken in connection with sensitization to the hapten diphenylcyclopropenone (DPC). The CDR3 loop reads CASISPRGASYEQYF. The sequence in DNA is TGTGCCAGCATTTCCCCCCGGGGGGCGAGCTACGAGCAGTACTTC.